The 3 T cell receptor beta chains below come from one sample, sequenced in a study of T-cell memory formation after mild COVID-19. TCRdb re-derived calls from the 5' RACE reads in MiXCR, one entry per CDR3 protein. The profile shows 350,000 to 500,000 distinct CDR3 sequences, less than 25% of them singletons. The source material was PBMCs or a T cell subset sorted from them (not recorded which). These receptors were taken from an adult woman who had mild COVID-19 (a few samples of this study predate the infection). Cell type and time point are not known.

This clonotype was counted between two and nine times. This sequence joins TRBV6-5 and TRBJ1-2, with D possibly being TRBD1 (5 bases). The CDR3 is made up of 17 amino acids. Germline V gene data show CDR1 as MNHEY and CDR2 as SVGAGI. Trimming cost V 2 bases and J 1 base, with 17 bases left between them. In nucleotides, the CDR3 is TGTGCCAGCAGTTACGTCCGCGGGACCGGGATTAACTATGGCTACACCTTC. As protein: CASSYVRGTGINYGYTF.

The chain has TRBV7-7 and TRBJ2-2; 7 nucleotides match TRBD2. CDR1 and CDR2 (germline): SSHAT, FNYEAQ (reference sequence). Trimming cost V 4 bases and J 7 bases; bases outside gene matches: 6. The CDR3 sequence is 14 residues long. CDR3 sequence: CASSSEAGLGELFF. The CDR3 nucleotides read TGTGCCAGCAGCTCTGAAGCGGGGCTCGGGGAGCTGTTTTTT.

This clonotype showed up just a few times. The genes are TRBV9 and TRBJ2-5, with TRBD2 as a possible D gene (5 bases). V was shortened by 3 bases and J by 4 bases, with 10 bases between the two germline ends. This CDR3 is 13 amino acids long. CDR1 SGDLS and CDR2 YYNGEE come from the germline V gene. The CDR3 is CASSAPAGETQYF. The CDR3, as DNA: TGTGCCAGCAGCGCCCCGGCGGGAGAGACCCAGTACTTC.